What follows are 11 T cell receptor beta chains derived from one specimen sequenced in a study of Graves' ophthalmopathy and Graves' hyperthyroidism. From RNA, the CDR3 regions of TCR beta chains were amplified and sequenced. The library came from an HTBI-primed first-round RT-PCR and a second-round multiplex PCR. One entry per CDR3 protein, called by TCRdb with MiXCR from the multiplex PCR reads. The sample carries some 380,000 distinct CDR3 sequences, 15% recorded once. Material: peripheral blood. The source is a woman aged 18-29 years with stable Graves' hyperthyroidism.

In this sample, this clonotype turned up many times. DNA of the CDR3: TGTGCCAGCAGTTACTCGGCAGGACCCTACGAGCAGTACTTC. Translation: CASSYSAGPYEQYF. This chain connects TRBV6-5 to TRBJ2-7; D is undetermined. The V and J ends lost 0 bases and 2 bases respectively, with 8 bases between them. The CDR3 loop spans 14 amino acids. CDR1 is MNHEY and CDR2 is SVGAGI in the germline V gene.

This clonotype was picked up many times. The chain uses TRBV20-1 and TRBJ2-7; no clear D gene. Germline V gene lookup returns CDR1 DFQATT and CDR2 SNEGSKA (reference sequence). V was pared by 7 bases and J by 1 base, with 14 bases between. The CDR3 runs 13 residues. CDR3 in amino acids: CSGARAGSYEQYF. Here the CDR3 DNA reads TGCAGTGGGGCCCGAGCCGGGTCCTACGAGCAGTACTTC.

This clonotype was observed many times. CDR3 amino acids: CASTTRYGGEAFF. The DNA for the CDR3 is TGTGCCAGTACGACGAGATATGGTGGGGAAGCTTTCTTT. The chain combines TRBV19 with TRBJ1-1; D ambiguous. Germline values: CDR1 LNHDA, CDR2 SQIVND (reference sequence). The V gene lost 7 bases and the J gene lost 8 bases, with 17 bases spanning the gap. The CDR3 runs 13 residues.

V and J are TRBV11-2 and TRBJ1-1; 7 nucleotides align to TRBD1. The V segment lost 3 bases and the J segment 4 bases; nucleotides outside the gene matches: 5. CDR3 length: 14 residues. Germline loops: CDR1 SGHAT, CDR2 FQNNGV. The CDR3 DNA reads as TGTGCCAGCAGCTTGGCACAGGGGATCACTGAAGCTTTCTTT. This codes for CASSLAQGITEAFF.

This clonotype has a count of ten or more. This chain links TRBV20-1 with TRBJ1-6; 8 bases are shared with TRBD1. The CDR3 contains 14 residues. Trimming took 3 bases from V and 8 from J; bases not matched to a gene: 6. Germline CDR1 is DFQATT and CDR2 is SNEGSKA (reference sequence). The DNA of the CDR3 is TGCAGTGCTAGCCCAACAGGGGGGGATTCACCCCTCCACTTT. This gives the protein CSASPTGGDSPLHF.

This clonotype came up many times. The V and J genes are TRBV19 and TRBJ2-7; the D gene is possibly TRBD2 (6 bases). Germline-derived CDR1 and CDR2 are LNHDA and SQIVND (reference sequence). The V gene lost 3 bases and the J gene lost 5 bases, with 14 bases spanning the gap. The CDR3 consists of 14 residues. CDR3 bases: TGTGCCAGTAGTATGGAGGGACTTGTACACGAGCAGTACTTC. Protein: CASSMEGLVHEQYF.

This clonotype was observed at least ten times. CDR3 protein: CASNVQGGHNSPLHF. Written as DNA, the CDR3 is TGTGCCAGCAACGTCCAGGGTGGCCATAATTCACCCCTCCACTTT. The rearrangement joins TRBV19 to TRBJ1-6; maybe TRBD1 (5 bases). The V end was cut by 9 bases, the J end by 5 bases, with 17 bases between. In germline, CDR1 is LNHDA, CDR2 SQIVND (reference sequence). This CDR3 comprises 15 residues. Looking up the rest from reference TRBV19 and TRBJ1-6 gives the full variable domain: DGGITQSPKYLFRKEGQNVTLSCEQNLNHDAMYWYRQDPGQGLRLIYYSQIVNDFQKGDIAEGYSVSREKKESFPLTVTSAQKNPTAFYLCASNVQGGHNSPLHFGNGTRLTVT.

This clonotype was observed many times. The rearrangement uses TRBV28 and TRBJ2-7; 7 bases line up with TRBD1. Germline V gives CDR1 MDHEN, CDR2 SYDVKM. V gave up 5 bases and J gave up 5 bases; unmatched junction bases: 6. The CDR3 spans 13 residues. The CDR3 reads CASSPSGTDEQYF. CDR3 in DNA: TGTGCCAGCAGTCCCTCCGGGACAGACGAGCAGTACTTC.

This clonotype was detected many times. The V and J genes are TRBV6-1 and TRBJ2-1; no clear D. Per germline, CDR1 MNHNS and CDR2 SASEGT. The length of the CDR3 is 12 residues. Deletions cut 4 bases from V and 7 bases from J, with 8 bases between. The CDR3 reads CASSVERNEQFF. The CDR3 nucleotides are TGTGCCAGCAGTGTCGAGAGGAATGAGCAGTTCTTC.

There are many counts of this clonotype. The chain combines TRBV6-2 or TRBV6-3 with TRBJ1-1; D perhaps matches TRBD1 (5 bases). The CDR3 is 15 residues long. The germline gives CDR1 MNHEY, CDR2 SVGEGT. The germline V and J ends were trimmed by 6 bases and 1 base, with 15 bases remaining between them. CDR3 in amino acids: CASRWQGLRNTEAFF. In DNA, the CDR3 is TGTGCCAGCAGATGGCAGGGACTAAGGAACACTGAAGCTTTCTTT.

This clonotype came up many times. The gene calls are TRBV6-2 or TRBV6-3 and TRBJ1-5; 10 bases match TRBD1. The V and J ends lost 2 bases and 2 bases, in that order; junction bases with no gene match: 9. CDR3 length: 18 residues. Germline CDR1 is MNHEY and CDR2 is SVGEGT. The CDR3 here is CASSYRRGTGAGNQPQHF. CDR3 coding DNA: TGTGCCAGCAGTTACAGGAGGGGGACAGGGGCAGGCAATCAGCCCCAGCATTTT.